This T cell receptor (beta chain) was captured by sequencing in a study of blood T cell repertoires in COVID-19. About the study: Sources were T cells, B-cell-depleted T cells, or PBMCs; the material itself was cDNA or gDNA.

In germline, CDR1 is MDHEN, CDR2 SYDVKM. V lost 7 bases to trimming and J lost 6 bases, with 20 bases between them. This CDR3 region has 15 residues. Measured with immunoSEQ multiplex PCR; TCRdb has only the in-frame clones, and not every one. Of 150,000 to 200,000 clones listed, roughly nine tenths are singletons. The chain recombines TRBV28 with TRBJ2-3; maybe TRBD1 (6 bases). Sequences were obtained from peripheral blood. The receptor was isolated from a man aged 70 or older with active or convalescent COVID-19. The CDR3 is CASKFGVFQGDTQYF. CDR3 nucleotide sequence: TGTGCCAGCAAGTTTGGGGTTTTCCAGGGGGATACGCAGTATTTT.